The subject of this entry is one T cell receptor (beta chain). Its antigen remains unidentified. Trimming left V 4 bases short and J 4 bases short, with 17 bases between. The CDR3 runs to 15 residues. Germline assignment: CDR1 SGHRS and CDR2 YFSETQ. This sample was included in a study of T cell clones after liver transplantation. Across the whole study: Post-transplant blood was tracked for graft-donor-reactive T cell clones identified in a pre-transplant mixed lymphocyte reaction. Three of eight recipients were HCV-positive; others had non-autoimmune, non-viral indications. Patients counted as tolerant after at least one year off all immunosuppression, enzymes not exceeding twice normal.

Findings and limits, study-wide: Graft donor-reactive T cells may have migrated into the graft rather than being deleted.

Generated by immunoSEQ multiplex PCR, the TCRdb table keeps only in-frame clones and is missing some. This table has 93,000 or so clones, about 88% appearing once. The starting material was CD4+ T cells from blood, obtained approximately 43 months after liver transplant. The sequence derives from a human patient who received a liver transplant. The graft donor may account for some of the T cells. The rearrangement uses TRBV5-1 and TRBJ1-1, with D maybe TRBD1 (5 bases). DNA of the CDR3: TGCGCCAGCAGCCCCCTCAATGGTGGGGGCACTGAAGCTTTCTTT. It specifies CASSPLNGGGTEAFF.